Described below is a single T cell receptor (beta chain) sequence and its context. It lacks a known antigen. Per-base quality was not reported, and no clone a single base away is much larger than it. Collaborating institutions collected whole blood in K2EDTA tubes following their own protocols. For TCRbeta analysis, collaborator samples were shipped as frozen whole blood, as isolated PBMCs, or as DNA extracted from either sample type. The record originates from a study of blood T cell repertoires in COVID-19 (dated by TCRdb to between 2020 and 2021). For the wider study: Samples from collaborators originated in the United States, Italy and Spain and spanned both the acute and convalescent phases of COVID-19. The material from the prospective study consisted of cDNA or gDNA derived from T cells, B-cell-depleted T cells, or PBMCs. Deeply sampled blood TCRbeta repertoires from subjects exposed to, actively infected with, or recovered from COVID-19 were included in the dataset. The repertoires were released in a freely available public database intended as a resource for research on the immune response to SARS-CoV-2. Samples came from the ongoing ImmuneRACE study (first 160 participants) plus 1,254 subjects from 6 global collaborators. Sample metadata almost always included a de-identified subject ID, COVID-19 status, age in years and sex. HLA class I and class II types, where available, came from metadata supplied by the sample provider rather than from assay-based typing. What the study reported, not specific to this receptor: Clinical and demographic metadata were provided uncurated, with the amount varying by source and participant.

TCRbeta CDR3 regions were amplified from genomic DNA by means of the immunoSEQ Assay, a bias-controlled multiplex PCR. Concerning the study's data processing: The number of nucleated cells in each sample was estimated by amplification of reference gene primers within the assay. To quantify the absolute abundance of each unique TCRbeta CDR3 rearrangement, sequence reads were collapsed and filtered. Productive Simpson clonality was computed per sample as the square root of Simpson's diversity index over productive rearrangements. This immuneACCESS table, as held by TCRdb, lists in-frame sequences with V and J called but not all clones. Of the missing ones, under half trace to an unresolved V gene in checked studies; the others have no known cause. The DNA gave D and trimming, while V, J and clone size come from that table. This sample comprises around 57,000 clones, 82% of them detected only once. Around 21% of the sample goes to the ten largest clones.

Including the terminal cysteine and phenylalanine, the CDR3 comprises 15 residues. The read is trimmed to its CDR3 DNA, 45 bases read in frame from base 1. Looking up the germline V gene yields CDR1 SGHTA and CDR2 FQGTGA. Relative to germline, V is 5 bases shorter and J is 1 base shorter, with 14 bases between their ends. The material sequenced was peripheral blood. The sequence links TRBV7-3 to TRBJ1-2; the D gene cannot be named for sure. The sequence was obtained from a woman in her fifties or sixties with acute or convalescent COVID-19. CDR3 loop: CASSRYPSGNYGYTF. In nucleotide form, the sequence is TGTGCCAGCAGCAGATACCCCTCCGGTAACTATGGCTACACCTTC.